The 6 T cell receptor beta chains presented below share a single source sample, sequenced in a study of patients and donors after allogeneic stem cell transplantation. TCRdb reanalysed the RT-PCR reads using MiXCR and keeps one entry per CDR3 protein. Among about 110,000 distinct CDR3 sequences, 35% were seen once, and the ten largest hold more than 25%. Sequencing used blood, either unsorted or a sorted T cell fraction (not recorded which). These receptors were taken from a human donor who was either an allogeneic HSCT recipient or a stem cell or donor lymphocyte infusion donor (not recorded which). It is not recorded whose cells these are; they may come from a transplant donor.

This clonotype appeared a few times. The genes are TRBV12-3 or TRBV12-4 and TRBJ1-4, with D perhaps matching TRBD1 (5 bases). V was clipped by 7 bases and J by 0 bases, with 15 bases between them. This CDR3 is built from 16 residues. The CDR3 DNA sequence: TGTGCCAGCACTAAATCGGGGGGGACAACTAATGAAAAACTGTTTTTT. Amino acids: CASTKSGGTTNEKLFF.

The V call is TRBV29-1, the J call TRBJ1-1; no reliable D call. This CDR3 spans 14 amino acids. V was trimmed by 7 bases and J by 1 base, leaving 16 bases between them. The germline V gene has CDR1 SQVTM and CDR2 ANQGSEA. The CDR3 protein is CSASRGVSNTEAFF. CDR3 coding DNA: TGCAGCGCCTCACGCGGGGTCTCGAACACTGAAGCTTTCTTT.

The chain combines TRBV20-1 with TRBJ2-7; no clear D gene. The germline V and J ends were trimmed by 4 bases and 3 bases, with 13 bases remaining between them. CDR3 length: 13 residues. From germline, CDR1 is DFQATT and CDR2 SNEGSKA (reference sequence). The CDR3 bases are TGCAGTGCTATCCCCACTACCCACTACGAGCAGTACTTC. This encodes CSAIPTTHYEQYF.

The V and J genes are TRBV5-5 and TRBJ2-5; D remains unclear. Per the germline V gene, CDR1 is SGHKS and CDR2 is YYEKEE (reference sequence). The V end was cut by 2 bases, the J end by 5 bases, with 19 bases between. The CDR3 has 16 amino acids. Written as DNA, the CDR3 is TGTGCCAGCAGCTTAATCAGCCTAATAATCCAGGAGACCCAGTACTTC. Protein product: CASSLISLIIQETQYF.

This clonotype was seen many times. V usage is TRBV28 and J usage is TRBJ1-5; 7 bases are shared with TRBD1. Losses at the gene ends were 4 bases for V and 7 bases for J; bases not matched to a gene: 13. This CDR3 has 16 amino acids. The germline V gene encodes CDR1 MDHEN and CDR2 SYDVKM. Here the CDR3 DNA reads TGTGCCAGCAGTTCACTAACCTTTACAGGGGACCAGCCCCAGCATTTT. Translating it yields CASSSLTFTGDQPQHF.

The J gene is TRBJ1-5, the V gene TRBV20-1, with 9 bases fitting TRBD1. The CDR3 runs to 15 residues. After removal of 0 bases from V and 5 bases from J, the junction contained 5 bases not matched to a gene. The germline V gene encodes CDR1 DFQATT and CDR2 SNEGSKA (reference sequence). Here the CDR3 reads CSARDPGQGYQPQHF. The CDR3 nucleotides read TGCAGTGCTAGAGATCCGGGACAGGGTTATCAGCCCCAGCATTTT.